This T cell receptor beta chain derives from a study of cytomegalovirus exposure and HLA in healthy donors. About this clone itself: Antigen: not known.

Overall study results and limits: Many donors carried some public TCRs, although rarity characterized most TCR sequences. In a later analysis, V- and J-gene trimming of beta chains associated with a DCLRE1C missense variant, replicated independently.

Donors sampled were nominally healthy, though unrecorded immune exposures were likely. The PCR employed 60 Vbeta primers together with 13 Jbeta primers. This table comes from immunoSEQ multiplex PCR, and its TCRdb copy is limited to in-frame clones, with some not included. The sample shows approximately 170,000 clones, 70% to 80% of them seen only once. V was cut by 5 bases and J by 0 bases, with 10 bases left in between. Germline values: CDR1 SGHTA, CDR2 FQGNSA. The CDR3 sequence is 14 residues long. The source material was PBMCs. The sequence came from a woman in her 40s in good health and CMV-seronegative. The chain has TRBV7-2 and TRBJ2-5; the D is unclear. CDR3 coding DNA: TGTGCCAGCAGCCCCCGAGAGTACCAAGAGACCCAGTACTTC. Encoded protein: CASSPREYQETQYF. Combining the CDR3 with reference TRBV7-2 and TRBJ2-5 gives the whole variable domain GAGVSQSPSNKVTEKGKDVELRCDPISGHTALYWYRQSLGQGLEFLIYFQGNSAPDKSGLPSDRFSAERTGGSVSTLTIQRTQQEDSAVYLCASSPREYQETQYFGPGTRLLVL.